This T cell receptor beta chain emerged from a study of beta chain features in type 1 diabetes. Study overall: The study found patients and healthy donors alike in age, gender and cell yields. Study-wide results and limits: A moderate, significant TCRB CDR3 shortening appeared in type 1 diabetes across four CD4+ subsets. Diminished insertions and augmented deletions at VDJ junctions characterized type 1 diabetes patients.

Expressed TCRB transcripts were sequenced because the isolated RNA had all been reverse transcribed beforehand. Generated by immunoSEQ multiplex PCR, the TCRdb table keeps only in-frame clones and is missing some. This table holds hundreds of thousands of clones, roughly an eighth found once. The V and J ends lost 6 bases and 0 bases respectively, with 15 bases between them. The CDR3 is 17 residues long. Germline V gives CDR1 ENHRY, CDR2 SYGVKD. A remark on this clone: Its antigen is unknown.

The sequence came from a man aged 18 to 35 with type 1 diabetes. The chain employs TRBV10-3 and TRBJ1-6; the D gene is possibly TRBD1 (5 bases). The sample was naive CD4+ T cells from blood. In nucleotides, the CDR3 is TGTGCCATCAGCCAGAGGGAGGGGAGCTCCTATAATTCACCCCTCCACTTT. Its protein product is CAISQREGSSYNSPLHF.